Listed below are T cell receptor beta chains from one sample, sequenced in a study of blood T cells in healthy people across ages. A single record per CDR3 protein comes from TCRdb applying MiXCR to the 5' RACE reads. Of about a million distinct CDR3 sequences listed, 45% to 60% are singletons. Sample: blood. The source is a woman aged 60 to 75 in good health. The CDR3 runs from the conserved cysteine through the conserved F or W. Fields, in order: clone size, D gene, V gene, J gene, CDR3 DNA, CDR3 protein. A D gene is named only where the DNA matches it firmly. Size is stated for part of the rows, as once, few or many counts, or as a class when the clone is expanded.

few	-	TRBV28	TRBJ2-7	TGTGCCAGCAGTCCTCCTTCGGGAGCGGGTTTCGGCGAGCAGTACTTC	CASSPPSGAGFGEQYF
few	-	TRBV4-2	TRBJ2-7	TGTGCCAGCAGCCAGAGGGCCGAGCAGTACTTC	CASSQRAEQYF
-	TRBD1	TRBV24-1	TRBJ2-1	TGTGCCACCAGTGACACCGGGACAGGGGCCTACAATGAGCAGTTCTTC	CATSDTGTGAYNEQFF
-	-	TRBV6-2/TRBV6-3	TRBJ2-5	TGTGCCAGCTCGGAGACTTCGCCAGGGGAGCAGTACTTC	CASSETSPGEQYF
-	TRBD2	TRBV27	TRBJ2-2	TGTGCCAGCAGTCCCCTAGCGGATAACACCGGGGAGCTGTTTTTT	CASSPLADNTGELFF
-	TRBD2	TRBV20-1	TRBJ2-5	TGCAGTGCTATAACCGGGACTAGCCTCCAAGAGACCCAGTACTTC	CSAITGTSLQETQYF
few	TRBD1	TRBV6-5	TRBJ2-7	TGTGCCAGCAGCGGGACAGCCTCACTTTCTTACGAGCAGTACTTC	CASSGTASLSYEQYF
few	-	TRBV5-1	TRBJ1-2	TGCGCCAGCAGCCGGAGCGGTGGCTACACCTTC	CASSRSGGYTF
-	TRBD2	TRBV5-5	TRBJ2-5	TGTGCCAGCAGCTGGACGTATAGCGGGAGCTGGGGGGAGCAGTACTTC	CASSWTYSGSWGEQYF
-	-	TRBV29-1	TRBJ1-4	TGCAGCGTTATCGTTGGGGGAAATGAAAAACTGTTTTTT	CSVIVGGNEKLFF
-	-	TRBV11-2	TRBJ2-3	TGTGCCAGCAGCTTTTCCACTTTCACAGATACGCAGTATTTT	CASSFSTFTDTQYF
few	TRBD2	TRBV20-1	TRBJ2-1	TGCAGTGCGAGAAGAGCGGGAGGTACCGTCGGTGAGCAGTTCTTC	CSARRAGGTVGEQFF